This T cell receptor beta chain was observed in a study of neoadjuvant anti-PD-1 for oral cavity cancer. This clone was counted a few times. Antigen specificity is unknown. Clones were sequenced by immunoSEQ multiplex PCR, and TCRdb holds only the in-frame ones, with some missing. The data hold tens of thousands of clones, with around 83% observed a single time. The V end lost 4 bases, the J end lost 1 base, and 9 bases lay between the germline ends. This CDR3 region has 13 residues. Germline V gene data show CDR1 as SGHRS and CDR2 as YFSETQ. Study-level points and caveats: With three patients per group, TCR findings need larger cohorts.

The TCR was taken from a person between 40 and 79 years old with oral cavity squamous cell carcinoma. The rearrangement uses TRBV5-1 and TRBJ2-7, with no clear D. The sample in question was PBMCs, obtained before nivolumab (anti-PD-1) treatment. The CDR3 DNA sequence: TGCGCCAGCAGCAGTACCCGTTCCTACGAGCAGTACTTC. Amino acids: CASSSTRSYEQYF.